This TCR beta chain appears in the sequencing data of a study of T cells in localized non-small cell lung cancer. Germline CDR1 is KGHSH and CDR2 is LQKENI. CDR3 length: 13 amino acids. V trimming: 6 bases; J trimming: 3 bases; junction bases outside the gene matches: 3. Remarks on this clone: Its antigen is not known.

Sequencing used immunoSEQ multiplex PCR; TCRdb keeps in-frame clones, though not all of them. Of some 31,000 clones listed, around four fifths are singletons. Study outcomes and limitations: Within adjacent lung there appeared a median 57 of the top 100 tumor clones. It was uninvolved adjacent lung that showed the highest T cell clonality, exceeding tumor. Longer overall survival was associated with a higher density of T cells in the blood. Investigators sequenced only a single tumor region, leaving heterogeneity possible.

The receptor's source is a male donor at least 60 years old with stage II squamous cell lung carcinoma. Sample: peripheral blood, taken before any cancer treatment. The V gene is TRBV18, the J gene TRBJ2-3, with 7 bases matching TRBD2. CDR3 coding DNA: TGTGCCAGCTCTCAAGCGGGGACAGATACGCAGTATTTT. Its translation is CASSQAGTDTQYF. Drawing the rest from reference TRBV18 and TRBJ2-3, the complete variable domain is NAGVMQNPRHLVRRRGQEARLRCSPMKGHSHVYWYRQLPEEGLKFMVYLQKENIIDESGMPKERFSAEFPKEGPSILRIQQVVRGDSAAYFCASSQAGTDTQYFGPGTRLTVL.